This is a list of T cell receptor beta chains from one sample in a study of neoadjuvant nivolumab and ipilimumab in lung cancer. The method was immunoSEQ multiplex PCR; TCRdb's version includes in-frame clones alone and lacks a portion of them. The table records about 19,000 clones, 85% to 90% of them present only once. Sequencing used peripheral blood, obtained before neoadjuvant nivolumab, alone or with ipilimumab. Receptors originate from an adult with non-small cell lung cancer. Each CDR3 is given with its conserved first and last residue. The D gene is left open where the match is weak. Part of the rows lack a size; the others show once, few, many or a class for expanded clones.

D gene,clone size,V gene,J gene,CDR3 protein,CDR3 DNA
TRBD1,NA,TRBV7-8,TRBJ1-2,CASSRGQGDGYTF,TGTGCCAGCAGCCGAGGACAGGGAGATGGCTACACCTTC
TRBD2,NA,TRBV5-1,TRBJ2-1,CASSLELLLAGGSEQFF,TGCGCCAGCAGCCTGGAGCTTCTACTAGCGGGAGGTTCTGAGCAGTTCTTC
NA,once,TRBV4-1,TRBJ1-2,CASSQDKEVGYTF,TGCGCCAGCAGCCAAGATAAAGAGGTTGGCTACACCTTC
NA,NA,TRBV7-2,TRBJ2-1,CASSLDSYNEQFF,TGTGCCAGCAGCTTAGACTCCTACAATGAGCAGTTCTTC
NA,NA,TRBV7-6,TRBJ2-7,CASSLEVYTAYEQYF,TGTGCCAGCAGCTTAGAAGTTTACACAGCCTACGAGCAGTACTTC
NA,NA,TRBV2,TRBJ1-5,CASSGTAAPRQHF,TGTGCCAGCAGTGGGACAGCGGCCCCCCGCCAGCATTTT
NA,NA,TRBV27,TRBJ1-5,CATRSRDQPQHF,TGTGCCACCCGGTCTCGGGATCAGCCCCAGCATTTT
TRBD2,once,TRBV7-9,TRBJ2-1,CASSLSGSRNEQFF,TGTGCCAGCAGCTTAAGCGGGAGCAGAAATGAGCAGTTCTTC
TRBD1,NA,TRBV5-4,TRBJ2-3,CASSLRQGPDTQYF,TGTGCCAGCAGCTTGAGACAGGGTCCAGATACGCAGTATTTT
TRBD1,NA,TRBV28,TRBJ2-1,CASRGTGGVNEQFF,TGTGCCAGCAGGGGGACAGGGGGAGTGAATGAGCAGTTCTTC
TRBD1,NA,TRBV2,TRBJ2-6,CASSTSTGAGANVLTF,TGTGCCAGCAGTACATCGACAGGGGCCGGGGCCAACGTCCTGACTTTC
NA,NA,TRBV27,TRBJ1-2,CASSFYGPSSGYTF,TGTGCCAGCAGTTTCTACGGCCCCTCCTCGGGCTACACCTTC
TRBD1,NA,TRBV27,TRBJ1-1,CASSLQGDTEAFF,TGTGCCAGCAGTCTCCAGGGGGACACTGAAGCTTTCTTT
NA,NA,TRBV20-1,TRBJ2-5,CSAAGAETQYF,TGCAGTGCGGCAGGGGCCGAGACCCAGTACTTC